The clone carrying this T cell receptor beta chain was seen just once. This record comes from a study of T cell changes during pregnancy in multiple sclerosis. The CDR3 consists of 12 residues. Germline CDR1 and CDR2: SGHTA and FQGNSA. V lost 8 bases to trimming and J lost 2 bases, with 9 bases between them. The method was immunoSEQ multiplex PCR; TCRdb's version includes in-frame clones alone and lacks a portion of them. This table has over 80,000 clones, approximately 90% appearing once. The receptor comes from a female donor in good health, enrolled as a control in a pregnancy study. Sequencing used peripheral blood, obtained in the second trimester of pregnancy. The V and J genes are TRBV7-2 and TRBJ1-2, with D possibly TRBD1 on 5 matching bases. CDR3 in DNA: TGTGCCAGCCTTCGGGGGAACTATGGCTACACCTTC. Protein product: CASLRGNYGYTF.